The entry below gives a single T cell receptor (beta chain) sequence along with its context. Its target is not known. This CDR3 contains 17 residues. Germline loops: CDR1 SGHVS, CDR2 FQNEAQ. V shed 3 bases and J shed 3 bases, with 17 bases lying between them. Assay: immunoSEQ multiplex PCR; the TCRdb copy retains only in-frame clones and omits some. The sample yields around 110,000 clones, over 75% seen once. This record comes from a study of T cell responses to AZD1222 COVID-19 vaccine. The overall study: Pooled together were second doses at about 4 or about 12 weeks. Overall study findings and caveats: CD4 TCRs linked to vaccination spanned spike, dominating at 160-218 and 743-854. Donors in the cohort were predominantly white British and more often female, and clonal diversity was possibly underestimated.

The gene calls are TRBV7-8 and TRBJ2-2; the D gene is possibly TRBD2 (6 bases). Sequencing was performed on peripheral blood, taken on day 0 of AZD1222 vaccination. The TCR originated in an adult in good health. CDR3 in DNA: TGTGCCAGCAGCTTTCTGGCGGGGAAGGCTTACACCGGGGAGCTGTTTTTT. Protein: CASSFLAGKAYTGELFF.